These 25 T cell receptor beta chains originate from one sample sequenced in a study of vaccination and CD4 T cells after COVID-19. Cultured CD4+ T cell DNA underwent sequencing with the Oncomine TCR Beta short-read assay. TCRdb processed the PCR reads anew with MiXCR; each CDR3 protein has one entry. The table includes 15,000 or so distinct CDR3 sequences, 52% detected once. No cognate antigen is known for these TCRs. Indicated treatment: roughly 10-day PBMC culture with coronavirus spike peptide pools or control peptides (ViraFEST assay). The sample comprised CD4+ T cells from blood, cultured in vitro. These receptors were obtained from a human donor who had recovered from COVID-19.

The J gene is TRBJ2-2, the V gene TRBV15, with D hard to call. The CDR3 is made up of 17 amino acids. The germline V gene encodes CDR1 LNHNV and CDR2 YYDKDF (reference sequence). Trimming pared 0 bases from V and 0 bases from J, leaving 11 bases between. The CDR3 DNA reads TGTGCCACCAGCAGAGATAGGGTCGGGCCGAACACCGGGGAGCTGTTTTTT. Residues: CATSRDRVGPNTGELFF.

This clonotype was observed a handful of times. The V and J genes are TRBV20-1 and TRBJ1-5; D remains ambiguous. V was shortened by 3 bases and J by 3 bases, with 6 bases between the two germline ends. The germline V gene encodes CDR1 DFQATT and CDR2 SNEGSKA (reference sequence). The CDR3 runs to 12 residues. The CDR3 spells CSARRLNQPQHF. CDR3 nucleotide sequence: TGCAGTGCTAGGCGGCTCAATCAGCCCCAGCATTTT.

The genes are TRBV15 and TRBJ1-3, with a tentative D call TRBD1 (5 bases). Trimming removed 0 bases from V and 0 bases from J, with 12 bases in between. Germline V gives CDR1 LNHNV, CDR2 YYDKDF (reference sequence). The CDR3 spans 17 residues. CDR3 coding DNA: TGTGCCACCAGCAGAGATTCCAGGGCCCACTCTGGAAACACCATATATTTT. This encodes CATSRDSRAHSGNTIYF.

The chain couples TRBV6-2 or TRBV6-3 to TRBJ1-1, with D maybe TRBD1 (6 bases). The germline gives CDR1 MNHEY, CDR2 SVGEGT. V was cut by 8 bases and J by 1 base, with 8 bases left in between. The CDR3 sequence is 12 residues long. Here the CDR3 reads CASVQGNTEAFF. The CDR3 coding sequence is TGTGCCAGCGTACAGGGGAACACTGAAGCTTTCTTT.

This clonotype was found a few times. This chain uses TRBV20-1 with TRBJ2-1; 10 bases agree with TRBD1. Germline CDR1 reads DFQATT; CDR2 reads SNEGSKA (reference sequence). The CDR3 contains 17 residues. Losses at the gene ends were 4 bases for V and 0 bases for J; bases not matched to a gene: 9. The CDR3 region has the DNA TGCAGTGCTAAGGGACAGGGGATCGGGGTCTCCTACAATGAGCAGTTCTTC. This codes for CSAKGQGIGVSYNEQFF.

J is TRBJ1-1 and V is TRBV6-2 or TRBV6-3; weak D call: TRBD1 (5 bases). V lost 9 bases to trimming and J lost 4 bases, with 18 bases between them. Germline CDR1 reads MNHEY; CDR2 reads SVGEGT. The CDR3 length is 14 residues. The CDR3 bases are TGTGCCAGTTCTCCCTCTCTGGGGGTCACTGAAGCTTTCTTT. Encoded protein: CASSPSLGVTEAFF.

This clonotype showed up just a few times. The rearrangement joins TRBV20-1 to TRBJ1-1; 7 bases match TRBD1. Germline CDR1 DFQATT, CDR2 SNEGSKA (reference sequence). The CDR3 totals 15 residues. V shed 6 bases, J shed 0 bases, and the junction held 10 bases outside the gene matches. This CDR3 reads CSAGDSLSLNTEAFF. CDR3 bases: TGCAGTGCGGGGGACAGCTTGAGCTTGAACACTGAAGCTTTCTTT.

This clonotype occurred a few times. The chain is built from TRBV10-2 and TRBJ2-2; the D gene is possibly TRBD1 (6 bases). The CDR3 is 14 amino acids. Trimming pared 6 bases from V and 3 bases from J, leaving 11 bases between. CDR1 is WSHSY, CDR2 SAAADI, per germline. CDR3 nucleotides: TGCGCCAGCAGAAGGGCAGGGGACACCGGGGAGCTGTTTTTT. It codes for CASRRAGDTGELFF.

The chain carries TRBV18 and TRBJ2-3; 10 bases match TRBD2. The CDR3 has 15 residues. V gave up 6 bases and J gave up 0 bases; unmatched junction bases: 3. Germline V CDR1 and CDR2: KGHSH, LQKENI. CDR3 nucleotides: TGTGCCAGCTCCTCGACTAGCGGGAGCACAGATACGCAGTATTTT. It is translated as CASSSTSGSTDTQYF.

V gene TRBV6-1 combines with J gene TRBJ1-2, with a tentative D call TRBD1 (5 bases). V lost 6 bases to trimming and J lost 1 base, with 24 bases between them. Per germline, CDR1 MNHNS and CDR2 SASEGT. This CDR3 spans 18 amino acids. Here the CDR3 DNA reads TGTGCCAGCAGCCCACTTGGGGAGACGGGGCAGAATAACTATGGCTACACCTTC. It codes for CASSPLGETGQNNYGYTF.

This rearrangement joins TRBV2 to TRBJ1-2; D not resolved. This CDR3 contains 12 residues. V dropped 10 bases and J dropped 2 bases, with 11 bases sitting between them. CDR1 and CDR2 from the germline V gene are SNHLY and FYNNEI. The CDR3 nucleotides are TGTGCCACCCCAAGGGCCAACTATGGCTACACCTTC. This encodes CATPRANYGYTF.

The CDR3 spells CASSYPQDWDEQFF. CDR3 coding DNA: TGTGCCAGCAGTTACCCCCAAGATTGGGATGAGCAGTTCTTC. This chain connects TRBV6-5 to TRBJ2-1; D remains ambiguous. This CDR3 is 14 amino acids long. V was trimmed by 2 bases and J by 8 bases, leaving 13 bases between them. CDR1 and CDR2 from the germline V gene are MNHEY and SVGAGI.

This clonotype was detected a few times. V usage is TRBV5-4 and J usage is TRBJ2-1; the D gene is possibly TRBD1 (6 bases). The CDR3 totals 15 residues. Per germline, CDR1 SGHNT and CDR2 YYREEE (reference sequence). Deletions cut 4 bases from V and 1 base from J, with 12 bases between. CDR3 DNA sequence: TGTGCCAGCAGCCCCGAGACAGGTTCCTACAATGAGCAGTTCTTC. Protein sequence: CASSPETGSYNEQFF.

CDR3 sequence (DNA): TGTGCCAGCAGTTACGACCGAGGTACTGAAGCTTTCTTT. This translates into CASSYDRGTEAFF. The rearrangement joins TRBV6-5 to TRBJ1-1, with D unclear. Deletions cut 2 bases from V and 5 bases from J, with 9 bases between. There are 13 residues in the CDR3. The V gene's germline CDR1 is MNHEY and CDR2 SVGAGI.

This rearrangement joins TRBV20-1 to TRBJ1-2, with no clear D. In germline, CDR1 is DFQATT, CDR2 SNEGSKA (reference sequence). V was trimmed by 2 bases and J by 4 bases, leaving 14 bases between them. The CDR3 covers 14 residues. CDR3 in amino acids: CSARQVLDGYGYTF. The CDR3 region has the DNA TGCAGTGCTAGACAGGTCTTGGATGGCTATGGCTACACCTTC.

This clonotype was found a few times. The V and J genes are TRBV7-3 and TRBJ2-2, with D unclear. V shed 3 bases and J shed 4 bases, with 3 bases lying between them. Germline V CDR1 and CDR2: SGHTA, FQGTGA. This CDR3 is built from 12 residues. The DNA of the CDR3 is TGTGCCAGCAGCTTTTCCACCGGGGAGCTGTTTTTT. As protein: CASSFSTGELFF.

This clonotype has more than one count but fewer than ten. This chain joins TRBV20-1 and TRBJ1-5; D perhaps matches TRBD1 (5 bases). Germline V gene data show CDR1 as DFQATT and CDR2 as SNEGSKA (reference sequence). Trimming cost V 3 bases and J 1 base, with 13 bases left between them. CDR3 length equals 15 residues. The CDR3 nucleotides read TGCAGTGCTAGTCAGGGTTCTGTGAGCAATCAGCCCCAGCATTTT. Translating it yields CSASQGSVSNQPQHF.

The chain carries TRBV7-9 and TRBJ2-3, with D possibly matching TRBD2 (6 bases). V lost 3 bases and J lost 0, with 7 bases in between. The CDR3 runs to 14 residues. Germline V gene lookup returns CDR1 SEHNR and CDR2 FQNEAQ (reference sequence). The CDR3 loop is CASSFLASTDTQYF. The CDR3 DNA sequence: TGTGCCAGCAGCTTCCTAGCGAGCACAGATACGCAGTATTTT.

CDR3 sequence: CATSDQGQAIVDTQYF. As DNA, the CDR3 is TGTGCCACCAGTGACCAGGGACAGGCGATTGTGGATACGCAGTATTTT. The genes are TRBV24-1 and TRBJ2-3, with 8 bases identical to TRBD1. Germline CDR1 is KGHDR and CDR2 is SFDVKD. This CDR3 has 16 residues. The J segment lost 6 bases and the V segment lost 4 bases, leaving 11 bases of the junction unmatched.

The rearrangement links TRBV21-1 to TRBJ2-5; the table's D gene call, TRBD1, was not cross checked with the DNA. TRBV21-1 corresponds to a pseudogene. CDR3 size: 15 residues. The CDR3 DNA reads TGTGCCAGCAGCATCCGGGACAGGGTGAGAGAGACCCAGTACTTC. It translates to CASSIRDRVRETQYF.

A note on this clonotype: A read error may produce the germline difference seen at one junction end. V and J are TRBV7-2 and TRBJ2-7, with 7 bases that match TRBD1. The CDR3 extends over 15 amino acids. CDR1 is SGHTA and CDR2 is FQGNSA in the germline V gene. CDR3: CASILYPRGSYEQYF. The CDR3 DNA reads as TGTGCCAGCATCTTATATCCCAGGGGGTCCTACGAGCAGTACTTC.

This chain uses TRBV20-1 with TRBJ1-1; D unclear. The CDR3 loop spans 11 amino acids. From germline, CDR1 is DFQATT and CDR2 SNEGSKA (reference sequence). Trimming removed 3 bases at V and 6 bases at J, with 8 bases between. CDR3 sequence: CSASRPPEAFF. The CDR3 DNA sequence: TGCAGTGCTAGCCGACCTCCTGAAGCTTTCTTT.

This chain joins TRBV11-2 and TRBJ2-6; D gene ambiguous. Trimming took off 4 bases at V and 2 bases at J, with 12 bases between the two ends. Germline values: CDR1 SGHAT, CDR2 FQNNGV. This CDR3 is built from 16 residues. The CDR3 loop reads CASSSSPGAGANVLTF. CDR3 in DNA: TGTGCCAGCAGCTCGTCACCAGGCGCTGGGGCCAACGTCCTGACTTTC.

This clonotype has just a few counts. The genes are TRBV5-1 and TRBJ1-1; D possibly corresponds to TRBD1 (5 bases). The CDR3 has 14 amino acids. CDR1 SGHRS and CDR2 YFSETQ come from the germline V gene. With 4 bases removed from V and 4 bases from J, the gap between germline ends came to 14 bases. In DNA, the CDR3 is TGCGCCAGCAGCCTCGGGGCGGGGAGCACTGAAGCTTTCTTT. The encoded protein is CASSLGAGSTEAFF.

This chain joins TRBV11-2 and TRBJ1-2; the match to TRBD1 covers 9 bases. Germline V gene data show CDR1 as SGHAT and CDR2 as FQNNGV. After removal of 6 bases from V and 8 bases from J, the junction contained 13 bases not matched to a gene. The CDR3 length is 15 residues. The CDR3 DNA reads as TGTGCCAGCAGTCAAGTGGGGACAGGGCTTCGGGGCTACACCTTC. Protein product: CASSQVGTGLRGYTF. Supplemented by reference TRBV11-2 and TRBJ1-2, the full variable domain reads EAGVAQSPRYKIIEKRQSVAFWCNPISGHATLYWYQQILGQGPKLLIQFQNNGVVDDSQLPKDRFSAERLKGVDSTLKIQPAKLEDSAVYLCASSQVGTGLRGYTFGSGTRLTVV.